This T cell receptor (beta chain) is drawn from a study of graft-versus-host responses after intestinal transplantation. Study information: Recipients uniformly received anti-thymocyte globulin induction, followed by tacrolimus and steroids for roughly three years. Study-level results: Present in recipient marrow, GvH clones included some that appeared first in ileum or blood.

This CDR3 comprises 16 residues. From germline, CDR1 is LGHNA and CDR2 YNFKEQ. With 3 bases clipped from V and 6 bases from J, the junction kept 9 bases outside the gene matches. As to this clone: What it binds is unknown.

Sequencing used immunoSEQ multiplex PCR; TCRdb keeps in-frame clones, though not all of them. The table records tens of thousands of clones, 75% to 95% of them present only once. The source material was unstimulated CD8+ T cells sorted from spleen or lymph node cells, sampled before intestinal transplant. The genes are TRBV4-2 and TRBJ2-2; TRBD2 matches 8 bases. This receptor was taken from a human donor who received an intestinal transplant. The CDR3 nucleotides read TGTGCCAGCAGCCAGGCGGGGGGCCCGGTCGCCGGGGAGCTGTTTTTT. This encodes CASSQAGGPVAGELFF.